The clone carrying this T cell receptor beta chain was detected a few times. Germline and genes: mouse. The read finishes 4 residues shy of the CDR3 end, and the germline J gene is used to complete it. These data originate in a study of CD8+ T cells in alopecia areata. Trimming took off 5 bases at V and 0 bases at J, with 12 bases between the two ends. From germline, CDR1 is FNHDT and CDR2 SITEND (reference sequence). The CDR3 runs to 14 residues. RNA extraction and reverse transcription yielded cDNA as sequencing template. Some clones are missing from TCRdb's copy, which holds only in-frame ones; the method was immunoSEQ multiplex PCR. The sample shows 270,000 or so clones, none of them appearing just once. Sorting of pooled cutaneous lymph node cells was based on CD4, CD8alpha, NKG2D, NKG2ACE and other markers.

The J gene is TRBJ2-7, the V gene TRBV19, with D perhaps matching TRBD1 (5 bases). The sequencing sample was made of CD4+ T cells sorted from a lymph node. This sequence originates from a C3H/HeJ mouse with alopecia areata. These mice share the MHC haplotype H2-k. This chain's CDR3 is CASSHTDTSYEQYF. CDR3 bases read: TGTGCCAGCAGCCACACGGACACCTCCTAT.